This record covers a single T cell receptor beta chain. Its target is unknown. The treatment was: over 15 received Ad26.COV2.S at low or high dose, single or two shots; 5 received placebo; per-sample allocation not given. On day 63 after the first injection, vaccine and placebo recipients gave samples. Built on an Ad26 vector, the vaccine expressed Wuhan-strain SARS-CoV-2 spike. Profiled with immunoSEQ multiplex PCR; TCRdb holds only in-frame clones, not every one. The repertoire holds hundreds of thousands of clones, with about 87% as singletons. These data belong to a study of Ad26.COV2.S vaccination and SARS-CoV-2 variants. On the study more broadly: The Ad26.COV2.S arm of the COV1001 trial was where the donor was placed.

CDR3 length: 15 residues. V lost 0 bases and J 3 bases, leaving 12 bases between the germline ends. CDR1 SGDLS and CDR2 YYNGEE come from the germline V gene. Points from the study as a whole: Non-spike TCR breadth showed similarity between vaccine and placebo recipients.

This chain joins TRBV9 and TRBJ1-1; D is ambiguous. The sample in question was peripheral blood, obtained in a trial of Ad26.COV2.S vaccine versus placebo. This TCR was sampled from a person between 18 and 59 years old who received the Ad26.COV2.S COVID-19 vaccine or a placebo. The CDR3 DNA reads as TGTGCCAGCAGCGTAGCTACTGTCTATGACACTGAAGCTTTCTTT. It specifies CASSVATVYDTEAFF.